This T cell receptor beta chain was profiled in a study of blood T cell repertoires in COVID-19. Whole-study context: Italy, Spain and the United States were the sources of the convalescent and acute COVID-19 samples. The cDNA or gDNA used as material had been derived from T cells, B-cell-depleted T cells, or PBMCs.

In germline, CDR1 is SGHRS, CDR2 YFSETQ. The CDR3 extends over 16 amino acids. Trimming removed 2 bases at V and 2 bases at J, with 14 bases between. Study processing details: Reference gene primer amplification gave nucleated cell count estimates. Profiled with immunoSEQ multiplex PCR; TCRdb holds only in-frame clones, not every one. V and J calls and clone size follow that table, whereas D and trimming were derived from the DNA. This sample carries under 250,000 clones, roughly 85% of them seen once, and the ten largest clones take 2% to 3%. The source of this sequence is a woman in her 70s with active or convalescent COVID-19. The sequenced sample was peripheral blood. V and J are TRBV5-1 and TRBJ1-3, with D perhaps TRBD1 (5 bases). The CDR3: CASSLIVGAAGNTIYF. The CDR3 DNA reads as TGCGCCAGCAGCTTAATTGTAGGGGCGGCTGGAAACACCATATATTTT.